The sequence of this T cell receptor beta chain was determined in a study of shared clonotypes between healthy human individuals. Turning to the study itself: Researchers assigned three CD4 naive, three CD4 memory, two CD8 naive and one CD8 memory plate to each donor.

Profiled with immunoSEQ multiplex PCR; TCRdb holds only in-frame clones, not every one. Among hundreds of thousands of clones, over 65% were seen once, and the ten largest hold 10%. The CDR3 sequence is 15 residues long. Germline CDR1 reads MDHEN; CDR2 reads SYDVKM. Trimming cost V 7 bases and J 4 bases, with 20 bases left between them. The specimen was memory CD4+ T cells sorted from blood. Regarding subset: CD45RA-negative fraction. The rearrangement joins TRBV28 to TRBJ2-7; no clear D. The clonotype was recovered from a man aged 25 to 45 in good health. The CDR3 spells CASTNHGRAQYEQYF. CDR3 bases: TGTGCCAGCACCAACCATGGCCGGGCGCAATACGAGCAGTACTTC.